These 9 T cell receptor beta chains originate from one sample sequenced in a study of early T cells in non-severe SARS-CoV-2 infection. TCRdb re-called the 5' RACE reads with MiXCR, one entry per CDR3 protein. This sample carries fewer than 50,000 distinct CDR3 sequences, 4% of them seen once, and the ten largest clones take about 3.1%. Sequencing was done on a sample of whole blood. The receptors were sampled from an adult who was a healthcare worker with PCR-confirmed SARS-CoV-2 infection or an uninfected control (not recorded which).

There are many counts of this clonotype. The CDR3 sequence is CASSSGLTVAKNIQYF. The CDR3 nucleotides are TGTGCCAGCAGCTCAGGGTTGACAGTAGCCAAAAACATTCAGTACTTC. This chain uses TRBV11-2 with TRBJ2-4; the D gene is possibly TRBD1 (5 bases). The V gene's germline CDR1 is SGHAT and CDR2 FQNNGV. V gave up 4 bases and J gave up 0 bases, with 13 bases separating them. The CDR3 is 16 residues long.

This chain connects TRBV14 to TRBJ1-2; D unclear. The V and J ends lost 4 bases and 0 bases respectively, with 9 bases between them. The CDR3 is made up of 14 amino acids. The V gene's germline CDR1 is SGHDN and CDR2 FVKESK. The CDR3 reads CASSRTQANYGYTF. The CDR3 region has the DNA TGTGCCAGCAGCCGTACCCAGGCTAACTATGGCTACACCTTC.

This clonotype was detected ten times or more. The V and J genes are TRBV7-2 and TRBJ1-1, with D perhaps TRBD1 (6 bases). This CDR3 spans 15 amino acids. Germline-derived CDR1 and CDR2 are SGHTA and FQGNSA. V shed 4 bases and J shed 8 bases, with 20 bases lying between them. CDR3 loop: CASSSGGAPKREAFF. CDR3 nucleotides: TGTGCCAGCAGCTCCGGGGGGGCACCTAAGCGGGAAGCTTTCTTT.

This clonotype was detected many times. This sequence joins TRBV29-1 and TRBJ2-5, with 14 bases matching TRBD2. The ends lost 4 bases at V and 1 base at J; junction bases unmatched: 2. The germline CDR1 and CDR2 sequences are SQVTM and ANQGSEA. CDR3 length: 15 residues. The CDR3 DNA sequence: TGCAGCGTTGGGACTAGCGGGGGGTTCCAAGAGACCCAGTACTTC. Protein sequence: CSVGTSGGFQETQYF. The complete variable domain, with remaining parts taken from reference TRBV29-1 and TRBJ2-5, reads SAVISQKPSRDICQRGTSLTIQCQVDSQVTMMFWYRQQPGQSLTLIATANQGSEATYESGFVIDKFPISRPNLTFSTLTVSNMSPEDSSIYLCSVGTSGGFQETQYFGPGTRLLVL.

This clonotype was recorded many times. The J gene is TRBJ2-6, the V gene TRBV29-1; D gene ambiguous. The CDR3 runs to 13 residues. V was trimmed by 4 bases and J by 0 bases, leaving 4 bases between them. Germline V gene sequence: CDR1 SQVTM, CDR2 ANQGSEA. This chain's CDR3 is CSVAFSGANVLTF. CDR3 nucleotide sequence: TGCAGCGTTGCCTTCTCTGGGGCCAACGTCCTGACTTTC. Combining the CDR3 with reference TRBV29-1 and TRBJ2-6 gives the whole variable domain SAVISQKPSRDICQRGTSLTIQCQVDSQVTMMFWYRQQPGQSLTLIATANQGSEATYESGFVIDKFPISRPNLTFSTLTVSNMSPEDSSIYLCSVAFSGANVLTFGAGSRLTVL.

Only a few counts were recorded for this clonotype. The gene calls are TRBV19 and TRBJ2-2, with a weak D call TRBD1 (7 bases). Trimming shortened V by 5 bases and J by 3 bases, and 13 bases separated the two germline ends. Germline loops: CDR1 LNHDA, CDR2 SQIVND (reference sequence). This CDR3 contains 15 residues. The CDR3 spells CASSDPGGYTGELFF. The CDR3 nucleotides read TGTGCCAGTAGTGACCCAGGGGGGTACACCGGGGAGCTGTTTTTT.

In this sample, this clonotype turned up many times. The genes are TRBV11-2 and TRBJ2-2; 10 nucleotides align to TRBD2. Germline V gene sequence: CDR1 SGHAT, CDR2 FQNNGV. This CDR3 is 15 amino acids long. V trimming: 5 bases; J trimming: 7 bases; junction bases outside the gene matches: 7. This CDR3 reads CASSPSGSGIGELFF. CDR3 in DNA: TGTGCCAGCAGCCCTAGCGGGAGTGGGATCGGGGAGCTGTTTTTT. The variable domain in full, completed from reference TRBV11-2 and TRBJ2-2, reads EAGVAQSPRYKIIEKRQSVAFWCNPISGHATLYWYQQILGQGPKLLIQFQNNGVVDDSQLPKDRFSAERLKGVDSTLKIQPAKLEDSAVYLCASSPSGSGIGELFFGEGSRLTVL.

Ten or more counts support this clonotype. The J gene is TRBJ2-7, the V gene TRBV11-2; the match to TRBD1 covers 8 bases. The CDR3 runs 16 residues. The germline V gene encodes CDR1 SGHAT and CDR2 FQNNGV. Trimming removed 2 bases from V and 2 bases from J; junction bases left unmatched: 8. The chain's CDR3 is CASSLSPRTGPYEQYF. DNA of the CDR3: TGTGCCAGCAGCTTATCCCCTCGGACAGGGCCCTACGAGCAGTACTTC. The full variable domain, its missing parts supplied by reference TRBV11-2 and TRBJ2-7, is EAGVAQSPRYKIIEKRQSVAFWCNPISGHATLYWYQQILGQGPKLLIQFQNNGVVDDSQLPKDRFSAERLKGVDSTLKIQPAKLEDSAVYLCASSLSPRTGPYEQYFGPGTRLTVT.

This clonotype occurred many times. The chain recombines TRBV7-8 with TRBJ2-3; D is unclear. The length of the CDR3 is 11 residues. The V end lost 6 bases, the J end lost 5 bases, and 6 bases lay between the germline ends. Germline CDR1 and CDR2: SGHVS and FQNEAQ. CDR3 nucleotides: TGTGCCAGCAGGGAAGAAGATACGCAGTATTTT. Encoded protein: CASREEDTQYF.